These T cell receptor beta chains were read from a single sample in a study of blood T cell repertoires in COVID-19. The assay was immunoSEQ multiplex PCR, and TCRdb's table has in-frame clones only and misses some. The sample has just under 300,000 clones; around 87% are singletons. The specimen sequenced was peripheral blood. Receptor source: a man aged 70-80 years with acute or convalescent COVID-19. The CDR3 runs from the conserved cysteine through the conserved F or W. The order of the fields is clone size, J gene, D gene, V gene, CDR3 protein, CDR3 DNA. A D gene is named only where the DNA matches it firmly. Size values are once, few and many counts, or a class for expanded clones, and some rows have none.

clone_size: -
j_call: TRBJ2-2
d_call: TRBD1
v_call: TRBV2
cdr3_aa: CASRERTGNTGELFF
cdr3_nt: TGTGCCAGCAGAGAGAGGACAGGGAACACCGGGGAGCTGTTTTTT

clone_size: -
j_call: TRBJ1-6
d_call: TRBD1
v_call: TRBV5-1
cdr3_aa: CASSSRQGNSPLHF
cdr3_nt: TGCGCCAGCAGCTCTCGACAGGGTAATTCACCCCTCCACTTT

clone_size: -
j_call: TRBJ2-3
d_call: TRBD2
v_call: TRBV13
cdr3_aa: CASSRTSGRGTDTQYF
cdr3_nt: TGTGCCAGCAGCCGGACTAGCGGGAGAGGAACAGATACGCAGTATTTT

clone_size: -
j_call: TRBJ2-5
d_call: TRBD2
v_call: TRBV5-4
cdr3_aa: CASSLQGLGQETQYF
cdr3_nt: TGTGCCAGCAGCTTACAGGGACTAGGGCAAGAGACCCAGTACTTC

clone_size: -
j_call: TRBJ1-2
d_call: TRBD1
v_call: TRBV2
cdr3_aa: CASCESGQGARTF
cdr3_nt: TGTGCCAGCTGCGAATCGGGACAGGGGGCGCGGACCTTC

clone_size: few
j_call: TRBJ2-3
d_call: -
v_call: TRBV6-2/TRBV6-3
cdr3_aa: CASSYYGSTDTQYF
cdr3_nt: TGTGCCAGCAGTTACTATGGCAGCACAGATACGCAGTATTTT

clone_size: -
j_call: TRBJ2-2
d_call: -
v_call: TRBV15
cdr3_aa: CATSRDKLRTGELFF
cdr3_nt: TGTGCCACCAGCAGAGATAAACTTCGCACCGGGGAGCTGTTTTTT

clone_size: -
j_call: TRBJ2-7
d_call: TRBD2
v_call: TRBV7-9
cdr3_aa: CASSLVFGGTGFYEQYF
cdr3_nt: TGTGCCAGCAGCTTAGTATTCGGGGGGACCGGCTTCTACGAGCAGTACTTC

clone_size: -
j_call: TRBJ2-2
d_call: -
v_call: TRBV15
cdr3_aa: CATSSTALRGIRSPGELFF
cdr3_nt: TGTGCCACCAGCTCAACAGCTTTGCGGGGAATTCGTAGCCCCGGGGAGCTGTTTTTT

clone_size: few
j_call: TRBJ2-2
d_call: -
v_call: TRBV5-1
cdr3_aa: CASSFGQSTGELFF
cdr3_nt: TGCGCCAGCAGCTTCGGACAGAGCACCGGGGAGCTGTTTTTT

clone_size: -
j_call: TRBJ2-7
d_call: -
v_call: TRBV20-1
cdr3_aa: CSVSNSATGIRYF
cdr3_nt: TGCAGTGTTAGTAACTCGGCTACAGGGATTAGGTACTTC

clone_size: once
j_call: TRBJ2-3
d_call: TRBD2
v_call: TRBV7-9
cdr3_aa: CASRVREGSADTQYF
cdr3_nt: TGTGCCAGCAGGGTGAGGGAGGGGAGTGCAGATACGCAGTATTTT

clone_size: once
j_call: TRBJ2-7
d_call: -
v_call: TRBV30
cdr3_aa: CAWRLRGSSYEQYF
cdr3_nt: TGTGCCTGGAGGTTACGGGGGAGCTCCTACGAGCAGTACTTC

clone_size: -
j_call: TRBJ2-3
d_call: -
v_call: TRBV6-2/TRBV6-3
cdr3_aa: CASSWSHSSTDTQYF
cdr3_nt: TGTGCCAGCAGTTGGAGTCATTCTAGCACAGATACGCAGTATTTT

clone_size: -
j_call: TRBJ1-5
d_call: TRBD1
v_call: TRBV5-1
cdr3_aa: CASSPGGDSDQPQHF
cdr3_nt: TGCGCCAGCAGTCCAGGGGGCGACTCGGATCAGCCCCAGCATTTT

clone_size: -
j_call: TRBJ1-1
d_call: TRBD1
v_call: TRBV9
cdr3_aa: CASNRQGARNEAFF
cdr3_nt: TGTGCCAGCAACAGACAGGGGGCTCGGAATGAAGCTTTCTTT

clone_size: once
j_call: TRBJ1-4
d_call: -
v_call: TRBV25-1
cdr3_aa: CASSDYVQNPEKLFF
cdr3_nt: TGTGCCAGCAGTGATTACGTACAGAATCCTGAAAAACTGTTTTTT